Sequencing of this T cell receptor beta chain was carried out in a study of cytomegalovirus exposure and HLA in healthy donors. Findings and limits, study-wide: Later examination showed HLA-associated TCR beta chains had greater clonal expansion than equally common others. Among the most significant clusters, several appeared linked to common viral pathogens in a later analysis. In vitro work confirmed that a few CMV-associated chains recognize CMV antigens. A later analysis linked around 15,000 TCR beta sequences to HLA alleles at 0.05 false discovery rate.

Germline lookup yields CDR1 SGHAT and CDR2 FQDESV (reference sequence). V gave up 1 base and J gave up 10 bases, with 5 bases separating them. The CDR3 spans 11 residues. The PCR was carried out with 60 Vbeta primers and 13 Jbeta primers. Generated by immunoSEQ multiplex PCR, the TCRdb table keeps only in-frame clones and is missing some. The table includes 300,000 or so clones, around four fifths detected once. This clone has a single count. Its target is not known. The chain joins TRBV11-1 to TRBJ2-1; no reliable D call. Specimen: PBMCs. This TCR was sampled from a woman aged 40-49 years in good health and CMV-seropositive. In nucleotides, the CDR3 is TGTGCCAGCAGCTTAGTAGAGGAGCAGTTCTTC. Amino acid sequence: CASSLVEEQFF.